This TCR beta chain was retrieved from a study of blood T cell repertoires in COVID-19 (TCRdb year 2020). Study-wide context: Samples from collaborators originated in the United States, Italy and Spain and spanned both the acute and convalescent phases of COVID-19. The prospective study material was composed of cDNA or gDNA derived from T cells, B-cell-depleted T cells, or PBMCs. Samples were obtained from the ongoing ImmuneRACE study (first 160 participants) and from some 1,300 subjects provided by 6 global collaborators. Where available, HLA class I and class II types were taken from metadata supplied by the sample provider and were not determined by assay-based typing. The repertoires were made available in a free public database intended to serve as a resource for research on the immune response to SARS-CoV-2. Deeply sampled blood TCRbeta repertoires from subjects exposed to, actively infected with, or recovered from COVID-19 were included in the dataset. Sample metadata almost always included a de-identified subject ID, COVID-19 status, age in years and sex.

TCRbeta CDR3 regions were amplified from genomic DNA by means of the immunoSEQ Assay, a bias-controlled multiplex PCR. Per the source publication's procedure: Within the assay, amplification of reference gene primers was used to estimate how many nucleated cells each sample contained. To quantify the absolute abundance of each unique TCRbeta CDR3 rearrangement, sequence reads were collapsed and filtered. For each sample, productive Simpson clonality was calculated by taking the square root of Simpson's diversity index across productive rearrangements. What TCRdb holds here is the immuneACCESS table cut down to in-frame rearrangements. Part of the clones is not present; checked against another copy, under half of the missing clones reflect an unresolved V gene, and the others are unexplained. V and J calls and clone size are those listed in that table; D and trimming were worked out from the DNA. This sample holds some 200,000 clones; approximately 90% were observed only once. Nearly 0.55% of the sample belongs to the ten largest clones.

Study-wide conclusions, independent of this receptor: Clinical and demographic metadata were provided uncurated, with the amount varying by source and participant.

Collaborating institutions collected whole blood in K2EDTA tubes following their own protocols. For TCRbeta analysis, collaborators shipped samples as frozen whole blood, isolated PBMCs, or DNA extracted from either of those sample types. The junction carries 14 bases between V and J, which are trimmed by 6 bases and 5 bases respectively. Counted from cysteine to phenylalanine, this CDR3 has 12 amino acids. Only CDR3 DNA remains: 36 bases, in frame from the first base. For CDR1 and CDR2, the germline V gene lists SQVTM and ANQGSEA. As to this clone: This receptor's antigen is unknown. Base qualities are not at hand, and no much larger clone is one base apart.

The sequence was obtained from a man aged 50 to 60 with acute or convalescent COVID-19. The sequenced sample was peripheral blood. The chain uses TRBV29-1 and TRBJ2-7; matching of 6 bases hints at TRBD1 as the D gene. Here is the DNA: TGCAGCGTCCAACAGGGAATCAACGAGCAGTACTTC. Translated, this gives CSVQQGINEQYF.